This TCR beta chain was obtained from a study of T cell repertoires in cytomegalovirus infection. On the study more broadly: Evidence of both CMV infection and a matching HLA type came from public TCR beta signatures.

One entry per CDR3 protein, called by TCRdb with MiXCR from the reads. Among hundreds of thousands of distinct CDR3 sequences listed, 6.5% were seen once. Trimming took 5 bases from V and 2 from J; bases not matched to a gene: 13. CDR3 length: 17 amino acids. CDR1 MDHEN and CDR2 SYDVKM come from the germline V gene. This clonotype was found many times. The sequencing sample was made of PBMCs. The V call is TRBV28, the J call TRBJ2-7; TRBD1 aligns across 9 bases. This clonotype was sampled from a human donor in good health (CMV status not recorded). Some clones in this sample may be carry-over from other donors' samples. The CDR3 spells CASSPIIGQGPTYEQYF. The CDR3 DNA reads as TGTGCCAGCAGTCCCATCATCGGACAGGGGCCAACCTACGAGCAGTACTTC. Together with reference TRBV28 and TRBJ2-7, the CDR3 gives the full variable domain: DVKVTQSSRYLVKRTGEKVFLECVQDMDHENMFWYRQDPGLGLRLIYFSYDVKMKEKGDIPEGYSVSREKKERFSLILESASTNQTSMYLCASSPIIGQGPTYEQYFGPGTRLTVT.